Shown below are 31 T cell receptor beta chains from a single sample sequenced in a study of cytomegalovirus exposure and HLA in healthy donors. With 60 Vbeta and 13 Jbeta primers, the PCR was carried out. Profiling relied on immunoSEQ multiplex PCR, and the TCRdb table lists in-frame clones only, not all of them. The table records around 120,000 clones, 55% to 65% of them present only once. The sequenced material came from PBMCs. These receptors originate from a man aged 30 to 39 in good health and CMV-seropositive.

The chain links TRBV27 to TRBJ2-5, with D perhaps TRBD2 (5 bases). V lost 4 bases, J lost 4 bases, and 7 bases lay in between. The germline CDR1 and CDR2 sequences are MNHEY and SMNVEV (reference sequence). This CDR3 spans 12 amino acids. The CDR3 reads CASSSSGETQYF. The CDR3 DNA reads TGTGCCAGCAGTTCGAGCGGAGAGACCCAGTACTTC.

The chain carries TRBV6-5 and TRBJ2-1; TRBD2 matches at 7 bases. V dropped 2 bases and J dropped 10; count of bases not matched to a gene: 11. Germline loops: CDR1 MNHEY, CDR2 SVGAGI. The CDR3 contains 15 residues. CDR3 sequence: CASSYRASGGREQFF. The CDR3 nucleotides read TGTGCCAGCAGTTACAGGGCTAGCGGAGGAAGGGAGCAGTTCTTC.

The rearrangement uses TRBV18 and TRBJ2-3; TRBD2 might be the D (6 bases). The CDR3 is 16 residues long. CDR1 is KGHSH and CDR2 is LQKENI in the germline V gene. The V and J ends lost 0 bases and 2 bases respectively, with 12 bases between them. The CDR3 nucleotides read TGTGCCAGCTCACCACCGTTCAGGGAGGCCACAGATACGCAGTATTTT. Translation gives CASSPPFREATDTQYF.

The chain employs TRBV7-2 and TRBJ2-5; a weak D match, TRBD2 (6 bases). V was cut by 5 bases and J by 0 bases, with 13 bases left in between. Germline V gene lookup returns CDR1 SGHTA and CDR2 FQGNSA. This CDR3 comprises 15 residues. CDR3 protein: CASSTGTWYQETQYF. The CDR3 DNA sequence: TGTGCCAGCAGCACCGGGACTTGGTACCAAGAGACCCAGTACTTC. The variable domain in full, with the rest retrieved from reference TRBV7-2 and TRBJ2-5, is GAGVSQSPSNKVTEKGKDVELRCDPISGHTALYWYRQSLGQGLEFLIYFQGNSAPDKSGLPSDRFSAERTGGSVSTLTIQRTQQEDSAVYLCASSTGTWYQETQYFGPGTRLLVL.

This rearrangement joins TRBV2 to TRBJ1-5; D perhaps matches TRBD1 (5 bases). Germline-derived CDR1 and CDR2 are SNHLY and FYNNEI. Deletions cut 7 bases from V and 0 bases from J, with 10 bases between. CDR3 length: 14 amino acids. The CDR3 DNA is TGTGCCAGCAAGGGACTCAATAGCAATCAGCCCCAGCATTTT. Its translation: CASKGLNSNQPQHF.

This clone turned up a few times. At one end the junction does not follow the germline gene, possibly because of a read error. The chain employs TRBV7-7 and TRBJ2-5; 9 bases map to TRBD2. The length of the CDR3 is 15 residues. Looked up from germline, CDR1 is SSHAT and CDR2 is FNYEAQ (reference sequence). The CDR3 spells CASTPTSGYQETQYF. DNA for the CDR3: TGTGCTAGCACCCCGACTAGCGGCTACCAAGAGACCCAGTACTTC.

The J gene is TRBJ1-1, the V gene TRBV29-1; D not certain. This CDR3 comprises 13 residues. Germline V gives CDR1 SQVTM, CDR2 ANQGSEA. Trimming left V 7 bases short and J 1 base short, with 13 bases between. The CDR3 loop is CSALPGKNTEAFF. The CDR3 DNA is TGCAGCGCCCTGCCGGGGAAGAACACTGAAGCTTTCTTT.

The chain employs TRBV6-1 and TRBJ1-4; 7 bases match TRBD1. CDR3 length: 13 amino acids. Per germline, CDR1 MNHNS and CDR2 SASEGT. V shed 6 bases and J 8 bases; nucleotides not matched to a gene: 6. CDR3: CASRGTGVEKLFF. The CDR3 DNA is TGTGCCAGCAGGGGAACAGGGGTAGAAAAACTGTTTTTT.

CDR3 loop: CASSLGVYGSLEYGYTF. The CDR3 nucleotides read TGTGCCAGCAGCTTAGGGGTATACGGGAGTCTGGAATATGGCTACACCTTC. V and J are TRBV7-9 and TRBJ1-2; D gene unclear. The CDR3 is 17 amino acids. Germline V gene lookup returns CDR1 SEHNR and CDR2 FQNEAQ (reference sequence). The germline V and J ends were trimmed by 1 base and 5 bases, with 20 bases remaining between them.

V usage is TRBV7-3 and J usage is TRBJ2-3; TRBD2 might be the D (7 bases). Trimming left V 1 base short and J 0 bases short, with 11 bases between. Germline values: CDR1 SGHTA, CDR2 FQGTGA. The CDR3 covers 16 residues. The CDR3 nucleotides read TGTGCCAGCAGCTTAATGGCGGGGGCAAGCACAGATACGCAGTATTTT. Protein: CASSLMAGASTDTQYF. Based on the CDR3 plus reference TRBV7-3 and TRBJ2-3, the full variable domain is GAGVSQTPSNKVTEKGKYVELRCDPISGHTALYWYRQSLGQGPEFLIYFQGTGAADDSGLPNDRFFAVRPEGSVSTLKIQRTERGDSAVYLCASSLMAGASTDTQYFGPGTRLTVL.

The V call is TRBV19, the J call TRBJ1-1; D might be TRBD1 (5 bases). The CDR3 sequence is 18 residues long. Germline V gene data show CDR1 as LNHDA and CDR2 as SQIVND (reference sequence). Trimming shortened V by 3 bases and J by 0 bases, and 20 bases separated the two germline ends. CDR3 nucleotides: TGTGCCAGTAGTATTGGGTACGGGGACTTCAAAATGAACACTGAAGCTTTCTTT. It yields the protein CASSIGYGDFKMNTEAFF.

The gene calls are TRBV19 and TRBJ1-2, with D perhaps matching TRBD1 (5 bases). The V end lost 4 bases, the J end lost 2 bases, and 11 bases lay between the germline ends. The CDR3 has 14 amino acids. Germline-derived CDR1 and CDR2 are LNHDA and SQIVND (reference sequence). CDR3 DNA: TGTGCCAGTAGTAGGGGGGGGATCAACTATGGCTACACCTTC. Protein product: CASSRGGINYGYTF.

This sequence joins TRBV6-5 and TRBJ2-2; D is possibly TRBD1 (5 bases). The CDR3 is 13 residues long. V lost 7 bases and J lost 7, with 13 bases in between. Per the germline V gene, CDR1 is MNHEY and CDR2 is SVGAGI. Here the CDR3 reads CASNGRVGGELFF. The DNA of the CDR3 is TGTGCCAGCAACGGCAGGGTGGGCGGGGAGCTGTTTTTT.

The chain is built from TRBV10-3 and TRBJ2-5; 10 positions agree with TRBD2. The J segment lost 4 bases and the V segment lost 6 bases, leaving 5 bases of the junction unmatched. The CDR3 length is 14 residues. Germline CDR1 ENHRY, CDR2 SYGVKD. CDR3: CAIRSGGARETQYF. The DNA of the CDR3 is TGTGCCATCAGGAGCGGGGGGGCCAGAGAGACCCAGTACTTC.

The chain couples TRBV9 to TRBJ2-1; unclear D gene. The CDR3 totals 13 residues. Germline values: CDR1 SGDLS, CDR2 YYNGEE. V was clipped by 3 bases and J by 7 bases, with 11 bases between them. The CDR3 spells CASSAQLRNEQFF. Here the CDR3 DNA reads TGTGCCAGCAGCGCACAACTGAGGAATGAGCAGTTCTTC.

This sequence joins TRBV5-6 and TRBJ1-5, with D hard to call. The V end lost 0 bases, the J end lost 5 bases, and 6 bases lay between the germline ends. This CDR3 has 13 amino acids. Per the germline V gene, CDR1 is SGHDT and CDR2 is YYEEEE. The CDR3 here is CASSLDLDQPQHF. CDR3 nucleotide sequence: TGTGCCAGCAGCTTGGATCTAGATCAGCCCCAGCATTTT.

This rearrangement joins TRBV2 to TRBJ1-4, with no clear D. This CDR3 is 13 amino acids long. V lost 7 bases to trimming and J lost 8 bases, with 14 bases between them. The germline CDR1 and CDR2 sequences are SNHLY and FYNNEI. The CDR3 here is CASKKGAEEKLFF. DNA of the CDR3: TGTGCCAGCAAAAAGGGAGCGGAAGAAAAACTGTTTTTT.

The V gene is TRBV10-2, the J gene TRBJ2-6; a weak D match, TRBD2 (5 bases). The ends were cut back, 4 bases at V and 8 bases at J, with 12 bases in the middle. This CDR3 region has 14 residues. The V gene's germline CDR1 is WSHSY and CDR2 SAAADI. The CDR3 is CASSAGLETNVLTF. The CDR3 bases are TGCGCCAGCAGTGCGGGGTTGGAGACCAACGTCCTGACTTTC.

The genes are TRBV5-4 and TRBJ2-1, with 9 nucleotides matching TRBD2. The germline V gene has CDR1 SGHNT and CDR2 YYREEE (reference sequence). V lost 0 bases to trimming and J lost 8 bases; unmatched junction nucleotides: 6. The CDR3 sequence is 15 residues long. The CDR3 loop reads CASSLAGGGGYEQFF. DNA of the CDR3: TGTGCCAGCAGCTTGGCCGGCGGGGGGGGGTATGAGCAGTTCTTC.

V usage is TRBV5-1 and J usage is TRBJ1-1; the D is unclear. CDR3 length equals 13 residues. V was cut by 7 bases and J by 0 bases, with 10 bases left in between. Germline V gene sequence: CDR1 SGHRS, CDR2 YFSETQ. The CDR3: CASARNMNTEAFF. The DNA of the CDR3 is TGCGCCAGCGCTCGCAACATGAACACTGAAGCTTTCTTT.

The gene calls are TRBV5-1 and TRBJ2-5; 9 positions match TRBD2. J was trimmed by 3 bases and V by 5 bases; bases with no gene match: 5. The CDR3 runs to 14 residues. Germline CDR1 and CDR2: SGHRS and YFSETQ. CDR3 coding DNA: TGCGCCAGCAGTTGGATAGCGGGGGAAGAGACCCAGTACTTC. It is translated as CASSWIAGEETQYF.

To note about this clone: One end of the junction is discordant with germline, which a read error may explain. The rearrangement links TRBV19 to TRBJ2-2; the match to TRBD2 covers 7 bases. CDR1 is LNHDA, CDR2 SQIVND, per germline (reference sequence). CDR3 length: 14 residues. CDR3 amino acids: CASSEGGNAGELLF. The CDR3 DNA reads TGTGCCAGTAGTGAAGGAGGTAATGCGGGGGAGCTGCTTTTT.

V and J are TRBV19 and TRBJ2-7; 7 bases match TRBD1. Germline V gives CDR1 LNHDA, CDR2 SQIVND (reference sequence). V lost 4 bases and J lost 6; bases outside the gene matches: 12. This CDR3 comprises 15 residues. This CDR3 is CASSSFHRGTGEQYF. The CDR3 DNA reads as TGTGCCAGTAGTAGTTTCCACAGGGGTACGGGCGAGCAGTACTTC.

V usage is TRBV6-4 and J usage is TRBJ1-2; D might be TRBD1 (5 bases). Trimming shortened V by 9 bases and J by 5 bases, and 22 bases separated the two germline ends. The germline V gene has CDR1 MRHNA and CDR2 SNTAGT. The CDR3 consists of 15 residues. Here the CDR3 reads CASRRKGPAGYGYTF. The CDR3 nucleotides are TGTGCCAGTAGGAGGAAGGGGCCCGCGGGGTATGGCTACACCTTC.

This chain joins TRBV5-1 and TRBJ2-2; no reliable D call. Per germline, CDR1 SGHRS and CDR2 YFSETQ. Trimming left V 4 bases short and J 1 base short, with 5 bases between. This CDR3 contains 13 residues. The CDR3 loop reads CASSPGNTGELFF. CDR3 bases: TGCGCCAGCAGCCCCGGGAACACCGGGGAGCTGTTTTTT.

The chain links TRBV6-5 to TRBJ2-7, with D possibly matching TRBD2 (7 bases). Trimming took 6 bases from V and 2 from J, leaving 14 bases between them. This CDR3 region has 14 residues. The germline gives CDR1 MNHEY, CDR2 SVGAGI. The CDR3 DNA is TGTGCCAGCAGAAGTACAGGGAGGGCCTACGAGCAGTACTTC. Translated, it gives CASRSTGRAYEQYF.

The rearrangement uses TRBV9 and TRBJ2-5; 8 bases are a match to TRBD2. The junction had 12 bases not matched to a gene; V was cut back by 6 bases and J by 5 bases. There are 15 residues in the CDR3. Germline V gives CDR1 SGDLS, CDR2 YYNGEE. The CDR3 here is CASTLRGGAGETQYF. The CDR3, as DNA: TGTGCCAGCACCCTTCGGGGGGGGGCCGGGGAGACCCAGTACTTC.

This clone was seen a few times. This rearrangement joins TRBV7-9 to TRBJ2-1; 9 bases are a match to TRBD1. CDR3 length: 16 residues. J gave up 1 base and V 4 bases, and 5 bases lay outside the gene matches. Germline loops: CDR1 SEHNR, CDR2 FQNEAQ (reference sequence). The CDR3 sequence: CASSSSGTGSYNEQFF. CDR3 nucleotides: TGTGCCAGCAGCTCTTCCGGGACAGGGTCCTACAATGAGCAGTTCTTC. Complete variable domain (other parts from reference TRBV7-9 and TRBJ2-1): DTGVSQNPRHKITKRGQNVTFRCDPISEHNRLYWYRQTLGQGPEFLTYFQNEAQLEKSRLLSDRFSAERPKGSFSTLEIQRTEQGDSAMYLCASSSSGTGSYNEQFFGPGTRLTVL.

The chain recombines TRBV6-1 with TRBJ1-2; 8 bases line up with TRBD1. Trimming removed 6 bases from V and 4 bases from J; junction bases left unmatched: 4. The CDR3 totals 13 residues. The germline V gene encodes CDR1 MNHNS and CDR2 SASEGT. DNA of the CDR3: TGTGCCAGCAGGATGACAGGGGTCTATGGCTACACCTTC. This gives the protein CASRMTGVYGYTF.

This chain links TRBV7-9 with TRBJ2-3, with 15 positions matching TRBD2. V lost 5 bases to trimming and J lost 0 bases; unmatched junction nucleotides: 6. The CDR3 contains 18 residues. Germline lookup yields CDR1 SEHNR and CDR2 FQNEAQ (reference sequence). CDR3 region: CASSMGLAGGLSTDTQYF. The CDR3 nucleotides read TGTGCCAGCAGCATGGGACTAGCGGGGGGTCTAAGCACAGATACGCAGTATTTT.

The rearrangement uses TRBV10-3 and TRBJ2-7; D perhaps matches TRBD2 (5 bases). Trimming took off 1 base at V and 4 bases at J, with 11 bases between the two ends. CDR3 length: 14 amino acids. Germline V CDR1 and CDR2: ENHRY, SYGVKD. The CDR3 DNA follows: TGTGCCATCAGTGAGTACGAGGGTAGATACGAGCAGTACTTC. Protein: CAISEYEGRYEQYF.